This is a list of T cell receptor beta chains from one sample in a study of blood T cell repertoires in COVID-19. Data came from immunoSEQ multiplex PCR; TCRdb stores just in-frame clones and leaves some out. Among roughly 250,000 clones listed, 70% to 90% were seen once. The sequenced sample consisted of peripheral blood. The source of these receptors is a woman aged 30 to 39 with COVID-19, enrolled during active disease. CDR3s include the opening cysteine and the closing phenylalanine or tryptophan. D genes are given only for firm matches. Expanded clones are given a class, and other clones once, few, many or no size at all.

J gene | D gene | clone size | V gene | CDR3 DNA | CDR3 protein
TRBJ1-3 | TRBD1 | NA | TRBV18 | TGTGCCAGCTCACCACCGGACAGGCCCTCTGGAAACACCATATATTTT | CASSPPDRPSGNTIYF
TRBJ1-1 | NA | once | TRBV5-1 | TGCGCCAGCAAGGCCGGGTTAACTGAAGCTTTCTTT | CASKAGLTEAFF
TRBJ2-3 | NA | NA | TRBV20-1 | TGCAGTGCTAGTGGGTTCGGTACGCAGTATTTT | CSASGFGTQYF
TRBJ1-5 | TRBD1 | NA | TRBV18 | TGTGCCAGCTCACCAAGGACAGGGCGGGCCCAGCCCCAGCATTTT | CASSPRTGRAQPQHF
TRBJ2-7 | NA | once | TRBV6-1 | TGTGCCAGCAGTGAAAGGGAGGAGCTGAGCTCCTACGAGCAGTACTTC | CASSEREELSSYEQYF
TRBJ2-7 | TRBD2 | NA | TRBV10-2 | TGCGCCAGCAATACCCTAGCGGGGGAATCTCAGTACTTC | CASNTLAGESQYF
TRBJ2-7 | TRBD2 | NA | TRBV24-1 | TGTGCCACCAGTTCCCGGGGGGCCTACGAGCAGTACTTC | CATSSRGAYEQYF
TRBJ1-3 | TRBD1 | NA | TRBV30 | TGTGCCTATGGGGACAGCTCTGGAAACACCATATATTTT | CAYGDSSGNTIYF
TRBJ1-3 | NA | NA | TRBV2 | TGTGCCAGCAGTGACAGATCTGGAAACACCATATATTTT | CASSDRSGNTIYF
TRBJ2-7 | NA | NA | TRBV21-1 | TGTGCCAGCAGCCTTGAACGGGACTACGAGCAGTACTTC | CASSLERDYEQYF
TRBJ2-5 | TRBD1 | NA | TRBV12-5 | TGTGCTAGTGGACACCTCGGGACAGCTCAAGAGACCCAGTACTTC | CASGHLGTAQETQYF
TRBJ1-5 | TRBD1 | few | TRBV24-1 | TGTGCCACCAGTGATTCAGGGGGGAATCAGCCCCAGCATTTT | CATSDSGGNQPQHF
TRBJ2-3 | TRBD1 | few | TRBV2 | TGTGCCAGCAGTACAGGACAGGGCGCAGATACGCAGTATTTT | CASSTGQGADTQYF
TRBJ1-1 | NA | few | TRBV11-2 | TGTGCCAGCAGCTTAGAGGAGGGGAACACTGAAGCTTTCTTT | CASSLEEGNTEAFF
TRBJ1-1 | TRBD1 | NA | TRBV10-3 | TGTGCCATCAGTTTCTCGGACAGGGGTGGGTCTGAAGCTTTCTTT | CAISFSDRGGSEAFF
TRBJ1-1 | NA | NA | TRBV6-1 | TGTGCCAGCAGTGAAGTGGGAGGGTACCTCGGGAACACTGAAGCTTTCTTT | CASSEVGGYLGNTEAFF
TRBJ1-5 | NA | NA | TRBV19 | TGTGCCAGTAGTATCACAGCCTATAGCAATCAGCCCCAGCATTTT | CASSITAYSNQPQHF
TRBJ2-7 | NA | NA | TRBV2 | TGTGCCAGCAGTGAATGGACTACCTTCGGAGAGCAGTACTTC | CASSEWTTFGEQYF
TRBJ2-7 | TRBD1 | NA | TRBV5-1 | TGCGCCAGCAGACCGGGGACAGATTACTCCTACGAGCAGTACTTC | CASRPGTDYSYEQYF
TRBJ2-5 | NA | NA | TRBV29-1 | TGCAGCGTTGCGCCAGGGGACCAAGAGACCCAGTACTTC | CSVAPGDQETQYF
TRBJ2-2 | NA | NA | TRBV6-4 | TGTGCCAGCAGTACCCAGGTCACCGGGGAGCTGTTTTTT | CASSTQVTGELFF
TRBJ1-5 | NA | NA | TRBV27 | TGTGCCAGCAGTTTATCGACAGTTTCCCAGCCCCAGCATTTT | CASSLSTVSQPQHF